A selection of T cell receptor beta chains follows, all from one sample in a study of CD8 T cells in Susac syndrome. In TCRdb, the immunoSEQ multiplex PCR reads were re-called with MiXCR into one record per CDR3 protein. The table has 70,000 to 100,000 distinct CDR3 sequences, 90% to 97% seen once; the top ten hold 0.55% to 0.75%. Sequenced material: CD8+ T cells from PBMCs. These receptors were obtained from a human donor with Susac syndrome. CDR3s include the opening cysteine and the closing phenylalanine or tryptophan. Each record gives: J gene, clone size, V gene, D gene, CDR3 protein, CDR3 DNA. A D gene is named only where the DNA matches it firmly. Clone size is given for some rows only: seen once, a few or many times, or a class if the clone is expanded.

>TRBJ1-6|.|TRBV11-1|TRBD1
CASSLDRGENSPLHF
TGTGCCAGCAGCTTAGACAGGGGCGAAAATTCACCCCTCCACTTT
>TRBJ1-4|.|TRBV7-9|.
CASSLIEATNEKLFF
TGTGCCAGCAGCTTAATAGAGGCAACTAATGAAAAACTGTTTTTT
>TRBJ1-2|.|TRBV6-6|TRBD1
CASSYGGQVF
TGTGCCAGCAGTTATGGGGGACAGGTCTTC
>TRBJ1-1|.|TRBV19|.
CASSRTDMNTEAFF
TGTGCCAGTAGTAGGACAGACATGAACACTGAAGCTTTCTTT
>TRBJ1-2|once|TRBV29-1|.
CSVEWGNYGYTF
TGCAGCGTTGAATGGGGTAACTATGGCTACACCTTC
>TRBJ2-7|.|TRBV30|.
CAWSVYQARSAYEQYF
TGTGCCTGGAGTGTATATCAGGCGAGGAGCGCCTACGAGCAGTACTTC
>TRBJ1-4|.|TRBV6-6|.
CASRRQKLFF
TGTGCCAGCAGACGCCAAAAACTGTTTTTT
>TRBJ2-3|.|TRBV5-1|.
CASSPSGTDTQYF
TGCGCCAGCAGCCCTAGCGGCACAGATACGCAGTATTTT
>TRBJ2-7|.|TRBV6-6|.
CASSQFSDGFYEQYF
TGTGCCAGCAGTCAGTTTTCTGACGGTTTCTACGAGCAGTACTTC
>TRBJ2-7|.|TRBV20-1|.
CSARSQLGQYF
TGCAGTGCGCGGTCTCAATTGGGGCAGTACTTC
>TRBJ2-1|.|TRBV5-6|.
CASSLVGVINEQFF
TGTGCCAGCAGCTTGGTGGGGGTGATCAATGAGCAGTTCTTC
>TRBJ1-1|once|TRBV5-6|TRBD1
CASSLSGTGGAGTGTEAFF
TGTGCCAGCAGCTTATCCGGGACAGGGGGCGCTGGGACAGGGACTGAAGCTTTCTTT
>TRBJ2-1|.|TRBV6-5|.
CASSYSGNEQFF
TGTGCCAGCAGTTACTCAGGGAATGAGCAGTTCTTC
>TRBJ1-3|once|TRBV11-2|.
CASSPGSGNTIYF
TGTGCCAGCAGCCCAGGGTCTGGAAACACCATATATTTT
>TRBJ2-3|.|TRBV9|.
CASSPDWTPRSDTQYF
TGTGCCAGCAGCCCAGACTGGACTCCCAGGTCTGATACGCAGTATTTT
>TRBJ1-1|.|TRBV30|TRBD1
CAWTEGQRRDTEAFF
TGTGCCTGGACCGAGGGACAGAGGAGAGACACTGAAGCTTTCTTT
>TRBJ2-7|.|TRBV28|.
CASRATPYEQYF
TGTGCCAGCAGAGCAACACCCTACGAGCAGTACTTC
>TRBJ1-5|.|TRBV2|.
CASSEVGFGQPQHF
TGTGCCAGCAGTGAAGTGGGGTTTGGCCAGCCCCAGCATTTT
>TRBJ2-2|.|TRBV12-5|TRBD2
CASGLVSGLADTGELFF
TGTGCTAGTGGTTTGGTATCGGGACTAGCAGACACCGGGGAGCTGTTTTTT
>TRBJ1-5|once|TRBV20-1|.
CSAIDAEGNQPQHF
TGCAGTGCTATTGACGCGGAGGGCAATCAGCCCCAGCATTTT
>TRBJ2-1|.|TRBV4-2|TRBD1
CASSQRTGGYNEQFF
TGTGCCAGCAGCCAGAGGACAGGGGGCTACAATGAGCAGTTCTTC
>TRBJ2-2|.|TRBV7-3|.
CASSLARGISDGELFF
TGTGCCAGCAGCTTGGCCAGGGGAATAAGCGACGGGGAGCTGTTTTTT
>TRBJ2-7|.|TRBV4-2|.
CASSQERTGGYEQYF
TGTGCCAGCAGCCAAGAGAGAACAGGAGGCTACGAGCAGTACTTC
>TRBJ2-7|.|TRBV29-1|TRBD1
CSVGTGRSSYEQYF
TGCAGCGTTGGGACAGGGAGGAGCTCCTACGAGCAGTACTTC
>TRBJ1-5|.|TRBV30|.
CAWSGSGTNQPQHF
TGTGCCTGGAGTGGGTCAGGGACCAATCAGCCCCAGCATTTT
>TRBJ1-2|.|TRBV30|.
CAWTRNNYGYTF
TGTGCCTGGACCCGTAATAACTATGGCTACACCTTC
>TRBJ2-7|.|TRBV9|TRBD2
CASSVGVSGGYEQYF
TGTGCCAGCAGCGTAGGGGTTAGCGGGGGATACGAGCAGTACTTC
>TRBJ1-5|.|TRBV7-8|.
CASSLAISVNQPQHF
TGTGCCAGCAGCTTAGCGATCTCAGTCAATCAGCCCCAGCATTTT
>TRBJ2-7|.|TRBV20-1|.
CSAIRTETISEQYF
TGCAGTGCCATAAGAACAGAAACGATCTCCGAGCAGTACTTC
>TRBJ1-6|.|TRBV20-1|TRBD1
CSARDPDRGEWISYNSPLHF
TGCAGTGCTAGAGACCCCGACAGGGGAGAGTGGATATCCTATAATTCACCCCTCCACTTT
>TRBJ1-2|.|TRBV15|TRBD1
CATSRDQTGNYGYTF
TGTGCCACCAGCAGAGATCAGACAGGGAACTATGGCTACACCTTC
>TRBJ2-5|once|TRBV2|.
CASRDGQETQYF
TGTGCCAGCAGGGACGGTCAAGAGACCCAGTACTTC
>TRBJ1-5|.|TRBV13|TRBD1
CASSWGQGRQPQHF
TGTGCCAGCAGCTGGGGACAGGGGCGACAGCCCCAGCATTTT
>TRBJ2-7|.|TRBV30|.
CACTPEGDWLLEQYF
TGTGCCTGCACTCCGGAGGGTGACTGGTTGTTGGAGCAGTACTTC
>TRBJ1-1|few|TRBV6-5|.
CASSYSRQGVAFF
TGTGCCAGCAGTTACTCGAGGCAGGGAGTAGCTTTCTTT
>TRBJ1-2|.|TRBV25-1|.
CASSGRTDYTF
TGTGCCAGCAGTGGGCGGACGGACTACACCTTC
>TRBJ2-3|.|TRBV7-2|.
CASSLGLGMFADTQYF
TGTGCCAGCAGCTTAGGACTGGGGATGTTCGCAGATACGCAGTATTTT
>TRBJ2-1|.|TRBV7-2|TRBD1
CASSLDRGPVNEQFF
TGTGCCAGCAGCTTAGACAGGGGGCCGGTCAATGAGCAGTTCTTC
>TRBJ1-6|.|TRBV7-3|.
CASSFHRDSPLHF
TGTGCCAGCAGCTTCCACAGGGATTCACCCCTCCACTTT
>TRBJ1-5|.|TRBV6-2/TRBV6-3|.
CASIRTADGQPQHF
TGTGCCAGCATTAGGACCGCGGACGGGCAGCCCCAGCATTTT